The present T cell receptor (beta chain) was sequenced within a study of OX40 agonist ivuxolimab in advanced cancers. General study results and limits: Averaged across samples, CD8+ T cells carried more expanded clones than CD4+ did. The study did not work out the antigen specificity of the expanded peripheral T cells. Within 6 weeks, CD4+ and CD8+ blood T cells expanded clonally at 0.1 to 3.0 mg/kg.

Patients with a history of autoimmune disease or on systemic immunosuppression were excluded. With V trimmed by 4 bases and J by 6 bases, 7 bases remained unmatched. The V gene's germline CDR1 is MDHEN and CDR2 SYDVKM. The CDR3 totals 15 residues. As to this clone: The antigen remains undetermined.

The table came from immunoSEQ multiplex PCR; TCRdb's copy has only in-frame clones and leaves some out. The sample consists of about 76,000 clones, roughly 89% of them appearing once. The J gene is TRBJ2-1, the V gene TRBV28; 9 bases line up with TRBD1. This sample comprised CD4+ or CD8+ T cells sorted from blood, obtained in a trial of the OX40 agonist ivuxolimab. The TCR comes from an adult with an advanced solid tumor such as melanoma, head and neck, liver or kidney cancer. The CDR3 DNA reads TGTGCCAGCAGTTCGCTGGGACAGGGCTCCAATGAGCAGTTCTTC. Protein sequence: CASSSLGQGSNEQFF. Complete variable domain (other parts from reference TRBV28 and TRBJ2-1): DVKVTQSSRYLVKRTGEKVFLECVQDMDHENMFWYRQDPGLGLRLIYFSYDVKMKEKGDIPEGYSVSREKKERFSLILESASTNQTSMYLCASSSLGQGSNEQFFGPGTRLTVL.